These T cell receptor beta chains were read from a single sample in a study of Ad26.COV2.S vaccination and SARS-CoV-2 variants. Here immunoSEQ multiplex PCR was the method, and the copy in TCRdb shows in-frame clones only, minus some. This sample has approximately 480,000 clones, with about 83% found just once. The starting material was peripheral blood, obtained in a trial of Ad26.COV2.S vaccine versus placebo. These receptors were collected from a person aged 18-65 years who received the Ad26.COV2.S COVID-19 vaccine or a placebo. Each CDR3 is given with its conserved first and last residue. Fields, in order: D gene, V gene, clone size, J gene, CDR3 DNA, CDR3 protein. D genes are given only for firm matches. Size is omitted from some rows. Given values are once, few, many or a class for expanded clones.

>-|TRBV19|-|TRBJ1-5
TGTGCCAGTAGTATCGTTGGGGCTTTGACCTTCGGGCAGCCCCAGCATTTT
CASSIVGALTFGQPQHF
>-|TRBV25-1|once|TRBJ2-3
TGTGCCAGCAGTGTGAGGGGGGACACAGATACGCAGTATTTT
CASSVRGDTDTQYF
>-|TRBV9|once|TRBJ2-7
TGTGCCAGCAGCGTAGGAGGGGGTCTTAACGAGCAGTACTTC
CASSVGGGLNEQYF
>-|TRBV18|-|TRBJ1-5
TGTGCCAGCTCATCGTTAACAGGTACCTCGCAGCCCCAGCATTTT
CASSSLTGTSQPQHF
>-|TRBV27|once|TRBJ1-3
TGTGCCAGCAGGTCTCGTTGGGACTCTGGAAACACCATATATTTT
CASRSRWDSGNTIYF
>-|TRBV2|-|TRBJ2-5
TGTGCCAGCACCAAAGGGACCGTCCAAGAGACCCAGTACTTC
CASTKGTVQETQYF
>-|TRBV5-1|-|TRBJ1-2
TGCGCCAGCAGCTTGGGGGGGCAGAGCGGTGGCTACACCTTC
CASSLGGQSGGYTF
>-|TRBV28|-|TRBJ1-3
TGTGCCAGCAGTTTGGTCCACACGGTCTCTGGAAACACCATATATTTT
CASSLVHTVSGNTIYF
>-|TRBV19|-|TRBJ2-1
TGTGCCAGTAGTATTCGGGATGAGCAGTTCTTC
CASSIRDEQFF
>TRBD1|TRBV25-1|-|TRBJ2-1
TGTGCCAGCAGTTCCCGGACAGGGGGCAAGGTGGCGTCCGATGAGCAGTTCTTC
CASSSRTGGKVASDEQFF
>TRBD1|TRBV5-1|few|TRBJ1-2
TGCGCCAGCAGCTTGGTGACAGGGTATGGCTACACCTTC
CASSLVTGYGYTF
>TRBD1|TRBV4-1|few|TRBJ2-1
TGCGCCAGCAGCCATGGCCGGACAGGGGGCCGCAATGAGCAGTTCTTC
CASSHGRTGGRNEQFF
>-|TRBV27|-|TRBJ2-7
TGTGCCAGCGGTTCCGGGTCCCCCTACGAGCAGTACTTC
CASGSGSPYEQYF
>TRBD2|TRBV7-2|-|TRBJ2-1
TGTGCCAGCAGCTTAGGAGAGATACTAGCGGGAGGGGGGAATGAGCAGTTCTTC
CASSLGEILAGGGNEQFF
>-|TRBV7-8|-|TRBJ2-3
TGTGCCAGCAGCTTAGCGCGAGCTACGCAGTATTTT
CASSLARATQYF
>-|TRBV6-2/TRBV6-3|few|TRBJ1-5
TGTGCCAGCAGTAGACAGGCTCAGCCCCAGCATTTT
CASSRQAQPQHF
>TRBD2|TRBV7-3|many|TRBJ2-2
TGTGCCAGCAGCCCGAGGGGACTAGCAGTGGTCGGGGAGCTGTTTTTT
CASSPRGLAVVGELFF
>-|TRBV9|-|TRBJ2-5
TGTGCCAGCAGCGCGCCAACAGGGTACCAAGAGACCCAGTACTTC
CASSAPTGYQETQYF
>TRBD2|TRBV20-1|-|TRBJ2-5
TGCAGTTCAACCAGCGGGACGACCCAGTACTTC
CSSTSGTTQYF
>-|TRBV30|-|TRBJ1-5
TGTGCCTGGAGAGACCAGGGGAGCAATCAGCCCCAGCATTTT
CAWRDQGSNQPQHF
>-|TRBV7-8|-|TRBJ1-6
TGTGCCAGCAGCTTAGCTCCCAATTCACCCCTCCACTTT
CASSLAPNSPLHF
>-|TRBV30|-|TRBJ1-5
TGTGCCTGGGTTGTAGGGCGTTCAGGGCCCCAGCATTTT
CAWVVGRSGPQHF
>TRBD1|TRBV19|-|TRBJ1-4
TGTGCCAGTAGTATGGTCAGGGGGCCTAATGAAAAACTGTTTTTT
CASSMVRGPNEKLFF
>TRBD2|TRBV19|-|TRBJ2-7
TGTGCCAGTAGTACCGGACTAGCGGGGTACGAGCAGTACTTC
CASSTGLAGYEQYF
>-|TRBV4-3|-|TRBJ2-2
TGCGCCAGCAGCCAAGATTGGCCCCCCGCCGGGGAGCTGTTTTTT
CASSQDWPPAGELFF
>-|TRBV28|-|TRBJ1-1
TGTGCCACTCAGGGGTATTTGGCTTTCTTT
CATQGYLAFF
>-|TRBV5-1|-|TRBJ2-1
TGCGCCAGCGGGGGGAGCATGGACAATGAGCAGTTCTTC
CASGGSMDNEQFF
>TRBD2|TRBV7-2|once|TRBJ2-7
TGTGCCAGCAGGCTGGCGGGAGGCTACGAGCAGTACTTC
CASRLAGGYEQYF
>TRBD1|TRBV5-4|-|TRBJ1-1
TGTGCCAGCAGCCTCCCCTCAGGGGGCGCGGACACTGAAGCTTTCTTT
CASSLPSGGADTEAFF
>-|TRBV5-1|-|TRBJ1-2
TGCGCCAGCAGCTTCGACGGGGATTCGTCGAGCACCTTC
CASSFDGDSSSTF
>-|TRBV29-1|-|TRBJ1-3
TGCAGCGTTGCAGTCACAGGGACTGGAAACACCATATATTTT
CSVAVTGTGNTIYF